This T cell receptor (beta chain) was sequenced during a study of blood T cells in healthy people across ages. Study outcomes and limitations: What prevented conclusive comparison of naive and antigen-experienced cells was that PBMCs were unsorted. Long-lived donors carried more naive CD4+ cells and greater diversity than aged donors.

On this clonotype: Antigen: not known.

Using a J-beta primer mix together with a sample-barcoded 5' primer, a second PCR was run for about 7 to 12 cycles. No fewer than 2.5 million CDR3-containing paired-end reads came from each sample. TCRdb ran MiXCR on the 5' RACE reads and lists one entry per CDR3 protein. The sample has about 670,000 distinct CDR3 sequences; about 43% are singletons. Researchers collected 9.5 to 10 milliliters of peripheral blood from every single donor. This CDR3 has 15 amino acids. The germline V gene has CDR1 LGHNA and CDR2 YNFKEQ. Trimming took off 0 bases at V and 5 bases at J, with 13 bases between the two ends.

The specimen was blood. The rearrangement uses TRBV4-2 and TRBJ1-2; the D gene is possibly TRBD1 (5 bases). The receptor's source is a man of 80 years or more in good health. This chain's CDR3 is CASSQDGGRPYGYTF. The CDR3 coding sequence is TGTGCCAGCAGCCAAGATGGGGGACGTCCGTATGGCTACACCTTC.